The 17 T cell receptor beta chains below were found in one sample sequenced in a study of blood T cell repertoires in COVID-19. Some clones are missing from TCRdb's copy, which holds only in-frame ones; the method was immunoSEQ multiplex PCR. Here the sample spans roughly 200,000 clones, roughly 73% being singletons. Sequences were obtained from peripheral blood. Receptors were obtained from a woman aged 80 or over with active or convalescent COVID-19.

The chain recombines TRBV4-2 with TRBJ2-7, with TRBD2 identical over 9 bases. Trimming took 8 bases from V and 0 from J; bases not matched to a gene: 5. This CDR3 is 14 amino acids long. Germline lookup yields CDR1 LGHNA and CDR2 YNFKEQ. The CDR3 bases are TGTGCCAGCGCGCCAGCGGGGGGCTCCTACGAGCAGTACTTC. It encodes CASAPAGGSYEQYF.

The chain has TRBV6-1 and TRBJ2-5; TRBD2 matches at 10 bases. From germline, CDR1 is MNHNS and CDR2 SASEGT. The V and J ends lost 3 bases and 2 bases, in that order; junction bases with no gene match: 6. This CDR3 is built from 16 residues. The CDR3 DNA reads as TGTGCCAGCAGTGAGGCTAGCGGGGGCCCTCAAGAGACCCAGTACTTC. It translates to CASSEASGGPQETQYF.

The rearrangement uses TRBV29-1 and TRBJ1-6; D ambiguous. Germline-derived CDR1 and CDR2 are SQVTM and ANQGSEA. The ends were cut back, 3 bases at V and 6 bases at J, with 9 bases in the middle. The CDR3 is made up of 13 amino acids. This chain's CDR3 is CSVEEGFNSPLHF. In DNA form, the CDR3 reads TGCAGCGTTGAGGAGGGTTTTAATTCACCCCTCCACTTT.

The chain links TRBV6-5 to TRBJ2-5; possible D gene TRBD2, 7 bases. Trimming cost V 6 bases and J 4 bases, with 15 bases left between them. Per the germline V gene, CDR1 is MNHEY and CDR2 is SVGAGI. The CDR3 is made up of 14 amino acids. CDR3 DNA: TGTGCCAGCAGAGGAGGGGGGGCGCGAGAGACCCAGTACTTC. Protein sequence: CASRGGGARETQYF.

V gene TRBV25-1 combines with J gene TRBJ2-7, with unresolved D. The V and J ends lost 4 bases and 1 base respectively, with 8 bases between them. CDR3 length: 13 residues. Germline V gene sequence: CDR1 MGHDK, CDR2 SYGVNS. CDR3 sequence (DNA): TGTGCCAGCAGTGCAGGCAGGTCCTACGAGCAGTACTTC. Its translation: CASSAGRSYEQYF.

This clone has just one count. The chain couples TRBV5-8 to TRBJ2-3; TRBD2 matches at 8 bases. Losses at the gene ends were 2 bases for V and 2 bases for J; bases not matched to a gene: 4. The length of the CDR3 is 15 residues. CDR1 is SGHTS and CDR2 is YDEGEE in the germline V gene. This chain's CDR3 is CASSLGTSHTDTQYF. DNA for the CDR3: TGTGCCAGCAGCTTAGGGACTAGTCACACAGATACGCAGTATTTT.

The DNA for the CDR3 is TGTGCCAGTAGTAGTGGGGGAGGGGCGTACTCCTACGAGCAGTACTTC. This encodes CASSSGGGAYSYEQYF. This chain joins TRBV19 and TRBJ2-7, with 7 bases identical to TRBD2. V was clipped by 4 bases and J by 0 bases; unmatched bases: 9. The CDR3 runs 16 residues. Germline V gene sequence: CDR1 LNHDA, CDR2 SQIVND (reference sequence).

In this sample, this clone turned up once. The CDR3 here is CASRPHRANYGYTF. CDR3 DNA sequence: TGTGCCAGCAGGCCACACAGGGCTAACTATGGCTACACCTTC. The chain has TRBV6-6 and TRBJ1-2; a possible D gene is TRBD1 (6 bases). The CDR3 has 14 residues. V dropped 6 bases and J dropped 0 bases, with 11 bases sitting between them. Germline-derived CDR1 and CDR2 are MNHNY and SVGAGI (reference sequence).

The chain is built from TRBV28 and TRBJ1-2, with 10 bases that match TRBD1. The length of the CDR3 is 14 residues. Germline V gene lookup returns CDR1 MDHEN and CDR2 SYDVKM. The V segment lost 6 bases and the J segment 8 bases; nucleotides outside the gene matches: 9. The DNA for the CDR3 is TGTGCCAGCAGCGGGACAGGGGACTTTTGGGGCTACACCTTC. Translation gives CASSGTGDFWGYTF.

The V call is TRBV3-1 (or the pseudogene TRBV3-2), the J call TRBJ1-5; D may be TRBD1 (6 bases). Deletions cut 0 bases from V and 1 base from J, with 7 bases between. From germline, CDR1 is LGHDT and CDR2 YNNKEL (reference sequence). This CDR3 contains 15 residues. The CDR3 DNA reads TGTGCCAGCAGCCAAGATGGACAGAGCAATCAGCCCCAGCATTTT. Amino acids: CASSQDGQSNQPQHF.

The chain has TRBV7-2 and TRBJ2-1; TRBD1 matches 11 bases. Germline V gene lookup returns CDR1 SGHTA and CDR2 FQGNSA. The CDR3 is 16 amino acids. V gave up 1 base and J gave up 3 bases; unmatched junction bases: 2. The CDR3 nucleotides are TGTGCCAGCAGCTTAGGGACAGGGGGCCTCTACAATGAGCAGTTCTTC. Residues: CASSLGTGGLYNEQFF.

This chain links TRBV7-9 with TRBJ1-2, with TRBD1 matching over 8 bases. The CDR3 loop spans 15 amino acids. After removal of 5 bases from V and 0 bases from J, the junction contained 5 bases not matched to a gene. Germline-derived CDR1 and CDR2 are SEHNR and FQNEAQ (reference sequence). Here the CDR3 DNA reads TGTGCCAGCAGCCCGGACAGGGTCGCTAACTATGGCTACACCTTC. It codes for CASSPDRVANYGYTF.

This clone was seen once. The chain links TRBV5-1 to TRBJ1-6; weak D call: TRBD1 (6 bases). Germline CDR1 reads SGHRS; CDR2 reads YFSETQ. Trimming cost V 10 bases and J 6 bases, with 11 bases left between them. This CDR3 is built from 12 residues. CDR3: CASTGSNSPLHF. CDR3 bases: TGCGCCTCCACAGGGTCTAATTCACCCCTCCACTTT.

The chain is built from TRBV19 and TRBJ1-4; D might be TRBD1 (6 bases). Germline V gene lookup returns CDR1 LNHDA and CDR2 SQIVND (reference sequence). Between the trimmed V and J ends, which lost 6 bases and 8 bases, there was a span of 28 bases. This CDR3 comprises 18 residues. DNA of the CDR3: TGTGCCAGTAGCCCAAACCGGAGCCACAGGGAGAGCGGCGAAAAACTGTTTTTT. Amino acids: CASSPNRSHRESGEKLFF. Combining the CDR3 with reference TRBV19 and TRBJ1-4 gives the whole variable domain DGGITQSPKYLFRKEGQNVTLSCEQNLNHDAMYWYRQDPGQGLRLIYYSQIVNDFQKGDIAEGYSVSREKKESFPLTVTSAQKNPTAFYLCASSPNRSHRESGEKLFFGSGTQLSVL.

This chain links TRBV5-1 with TRBJ2-7; D may be TRBD1 or TRBD2 (5 bases each). The CDR3 has 15 residues. Deletions cut 4 bases from V and 7 bases from J, with 21 bases between. The germline gives CDR1 SGHRS, CDR2 YFSETQ. As DNA, the CDR3 is TGCGCCAGCAGCCTGGGACCCGCCAACCCGAGGGAGCAGTACTTC. Its translation is CASSLGPANPREQYF.

The CDR3 DNA reads TGTGCCAGTAGTATTACTAGCGGTACCGTGGGGGGCACAGATACGCAGTATTTT. Its protein is CASSITSGTVGGTDTQYF. V and J are TRBV19 and TRBJ2-3, with TRBD2 matching over 8 bases. The CDR3 sequence is 18 residues long. CDR1 is LNHDA, CDR2 SQIVND, per germline (reference sequence). V lost 3 bases to trimming and J lost 1 base; unmatched junction nucleotides: 12.

The V gene is TRBV4-1, the J gene TRBJ2-3, with D possibly matching TRBD2 (5 bases). The CDR3 runs 16 residues. From germline, CDR1 is MGHRA and CDR2 YSYEKL. Trimming removed 3 bases from V and 7 bases from J, with 20 bases in between. The DNA for the CDR3 is TGCGCCAGCAGCCATAGTCTAGCTGCCGGTATTCATACGCAGTATTTT. It codes for CASSHSLAAGIHTQYF.